A selection of T cell receptor beta chains follows, all from one sample in a study of T cells after yellow fever vaccination. One entry per CDR3 protein, called by TCRdb with MiXCR from the 5' RACE reads. The sample shows hundreds of thousands of distinct CDR3 sequences, less than 9.5% of them seen only once. The sample in question was CD4+ T cells sorted from PBMCs, obtained 5 days after the yellow fever booster vaccination. These receptors were taken from a man younger than 35 who received the YFV17D yellow fever vaccine. Each CDR3 is given with its conserved first and last residue. Clone size is not always given. Where it is, it says once, few, many or a class for expanded clones.

j_call clone_size v_call cdr3_aa
TRBJ2-3 few TRBV7-2 CASTPRGGGARGDTQYF
TRBJ2-2 - TRBV6-4 CASSEAPSGGTGELFF
TRBJ2-1 few TRBV7-3 CASSFTSGTYNEQFF
TRBJ2-2 many TRBV11-2 CASSFQAGGVGELFF
TRBJ1-1 many TRBV5-1 CASSLAGGNTEAFF
TRBJ2-3 few TRBV29-1 CSAGISGTDTQYF
TRBJ2-2 - TRBV12-5 CASGPHREDTGELFF
TRBJ1-1 - TRBV29-1 CSVGRTVNTEAFF
TRBJ2-3 few TRBV6-2/TRBV6-3 CASSMTGVFTDTQYF
TRBJ2-3 many TRBV4-2 CASSYGQGQPDTQYF
TRBJ2-2 few TRBV4-1 CASSRQGERPGELFF
TRBJ1-2 few TRBV7-9 CASTRDRDGYTF
TRBJ2-7 - TRBV13 CASSRGPSSGEVFGEQYF
TRBJ2-7 - TRBV10-3 CATETSGGYEQYF
TRBJ1-3 many TRBV6-6 CATASAGNTIYF
TRBJ1-3 - TRBV6-5 CASSPLGPASNTIYF
TRBJ1-6 few TRBV4-1 CASSQERRSPLHF
TRBJ2-5 - TRBV20-1 CSARDPISGGLQETQYF
TRBJ1-3 - TRBV27 CASSARAGRNTIYF
TRBJ1-1 few TRBV7-8 CASSFLQGSNTEAFF
TRBJ2-5 few TRBV6-6 CASSYGRTGETQYF
TRBJ2-2 few TRBV20-1 CSATQPVGELFF
TRBJ1-4 - TRBV7-9 CASSSEISGGEKLFF
TRBJ1-5 - TRBV4-2 CASSQGGTEQPQHF
TRBJ2-2 - TRBV7-6 CASSFLSGTTNTGELFF
TRBJ1-1 many TRBV2 CASSGVRDTEAFF
TRBJ2-3 - TRBV9 CASSVGGQSSTDTQYF
TRBJ1-6 - TRBV27 CASSLSRSSYNSPLHF
TRBJ2-5 - TRBV7-2 CASSGETGSLGETQYF
TRBJ1-2 - TRBV5-4 CASSLQSNYGYTF
TRBJ1-1 - TRBV7-2 CASSLDRERTIEAFF
TRBJ2-7 - TRBV19 CASSIRGSSYEQYF
TRBJ2-1 few TRBV7-9 CASSFDIRAPRRFF
TRBJ2-1 few TRBV11-2 CASRDGGEQFF
TRBJ1-6 few TRBV4-1 CASSRKWDSPLHF
TRBJ2-2 few TRBV18 CASSPRTGASTGELFF
TRBJ2-3 few TRBV30 CAWRAGTDTDTQYF
TRBJ2-7 few TRBV10-2 CASGGLAGKYEQYF
TRBJ1-6 - TRBV12-5 CASGLLQGGDSPLHF
TRBJ2-2 few TRBV2 CASSDVSGGELFF
TRBJ2-1 many TRBV12-3/TRBV12-4 CASRRQGAYNEQFF
TRBJ1-4 many TRBV5-5 CASSRSGEGEKLFF
TRBJ2-5 - TRBV7-2 CASSLGDRGQGGTQYF
TRBJ2-1 many TRBV5-1 CASSLPGLAGGSEQFF
TRBJ2-1 - TRBV19 CASSPREGAYNEQFF
TRBJ2-4 - TRBV18 CASSRGLEGDIQYF
TRBJ2-2 few TRBV18 CASSPWRGDTGELFF
TRBJ1-6 few TRBV20-1 CSARTVSSYNSPLHF
TRBJ1-2 - TRBV6-6 CASSYGNTGVGYTF
TRBJ2-1 - TRBV20-1 CSVSLAGFSYNEQFF
TRBJ1-6 few TRBV5-1 CASSLQGESDSPLHF
TRBJ1-4 - TRBV20-1 CSPLDLSLSATNEKLFF
TRBJ2-3 few TRBV2 CASRETRDTQYF
TRBJ2-2 - TRBV20-1 CSARARRAGGGELFF